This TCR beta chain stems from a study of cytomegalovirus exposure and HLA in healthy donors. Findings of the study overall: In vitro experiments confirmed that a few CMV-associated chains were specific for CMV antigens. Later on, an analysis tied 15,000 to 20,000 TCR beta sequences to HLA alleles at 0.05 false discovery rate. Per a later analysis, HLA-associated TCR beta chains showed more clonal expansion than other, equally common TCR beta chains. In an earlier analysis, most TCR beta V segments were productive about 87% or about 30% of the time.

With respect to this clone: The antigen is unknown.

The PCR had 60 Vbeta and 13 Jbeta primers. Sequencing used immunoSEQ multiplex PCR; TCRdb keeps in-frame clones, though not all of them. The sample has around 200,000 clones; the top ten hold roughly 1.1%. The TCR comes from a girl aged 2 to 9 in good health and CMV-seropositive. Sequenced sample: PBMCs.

CDR3 protein: CASSPRDRGRAGELFF. The CDR3 nucleotides are TGTGCCAGCAGTCCTCGGGACAGGGGGAGGGCCGGGGAGCTGTTTTTT. The rearrangement links TRBV27 to TRBJ2-2, with 11 bases identical to TRBD1. This CDR3 region has 16 residues. The junction had 8 bases not matched to a gene; V was cut back by 5 bases and J by 6 bases. The germline gives CDR1 MNHEY, CDR2 SMNVEV (reference sequence).